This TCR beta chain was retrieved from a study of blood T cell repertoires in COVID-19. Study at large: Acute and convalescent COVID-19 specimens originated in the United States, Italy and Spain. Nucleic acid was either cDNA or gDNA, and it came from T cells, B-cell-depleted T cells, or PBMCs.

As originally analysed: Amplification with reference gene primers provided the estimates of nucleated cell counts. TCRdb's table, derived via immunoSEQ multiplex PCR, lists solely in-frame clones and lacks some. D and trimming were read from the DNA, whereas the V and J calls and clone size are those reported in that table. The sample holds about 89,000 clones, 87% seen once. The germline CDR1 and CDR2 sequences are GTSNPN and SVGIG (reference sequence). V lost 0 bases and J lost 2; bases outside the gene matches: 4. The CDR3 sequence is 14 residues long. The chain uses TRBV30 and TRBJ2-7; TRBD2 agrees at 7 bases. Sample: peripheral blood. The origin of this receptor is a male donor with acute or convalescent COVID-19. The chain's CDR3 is CAWSVRGGAYEQYF. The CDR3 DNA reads TGTGCCTGGAGTGTACGGGGAGGGGCCTACGAGCAGTACTTC.